Included here is one T cell receptor (beta chain) sequence, with context. This sample was taken from a study of control samples from healthy donors and cancer patients. The CDR3 length is 14 residues. Germline assignment: CDR1 MGHRA and CDR2 YSYEKL. V gave up 7 bases and J gave up 7 bases, with 16 bases separating them. The repertoire was sequenced with immunoSEQ multiplex PCR; TCRdb's copy has only in-frame clones and lacks some. This sample carries approximately 150,000 clones, about 90% of them seen once, and the ten largest clones take roughly 0.7%. Source material: blood. The clonotype originates from a woman under 40 in good health. The J gene is TRBJ1-4, the V gene TRBV4-1; D is possibly TRBD1 (5 bases). For the CDR3, the DNA is TGCGCCAGCACCCTCGGGACTCGTGGTGAAAAACTGTTTTTT. Residues: CASTLGTRGEKLFF.